This paragraph reports one T cell receptor (beta chain). Its antigen is not identified. This sample stems from a study of cytomegalovirus exposure and HLA in healthy donors. Notes on the study in general: The only immune exposure information that was available was CMV serostatus. Specificity for CMV antigens was confirmed in vitro for three of the CMV-associated chains.

The primer mix had 60 Vbeta and 13 Jbeta primers. The method was immunoSEQ multiplex PCR; TCRdb's version includes in-frame clones alone and lacks a portion of them. The table has 100,000 to 150,000 clones, around 78% seen once. The germline gives CDR1 MDHEN, CDR2 SYDVKM. V was shortened by 7 bases and J by 6 bases, with 18 bases between the two germline ends. The CDR3 runs 15 residues. This clonotype was sampled from a man aged 40-49 years in good health and CMV-seronegative. Sequencing was done on a sample of PBMCs. This chain uses TRBV28 with TRBJ1-4; a weak D match, TRBD1 (6 bases). Here the CDR3 DNA reads TGTGCCAGCACCGTCCACGCGGACAGACATGAAAAACTGTTTTTT. Its translation is CASTVHADRHEKLFF.